This passage covers 12 T cell receptor beta chains from one sample sequenced in a study of cytomegalovirus exposure and HLA in healthy donors. The PCR used 60 Vbeta and 13 Jbeta primers. Some clones are missing from TCRdb's copy, which holds only in-frame ones; the method was immunoSEQ multiplex PCR. Its table lists about 64,000 clones. The sample comprised PBMCs. Receptors originate from a young woman in good health and CMV-seronegative.

CDR3 protein: CASSYTSGQGYPGYTF. DNA for the CDR3: TGTGCCAGCAGTTACACCTCCGGACAGGGCTATCCTGGCTACACCTTC. The genes are TRBV6-5 and TRBJ1-2, with 8 bases matching TRBD1. This CDR3 region has 16 residues. V lost 2 bases to trimming and J lost 7 bases; unmatched junction nucleotides: 12. From germline, CDR1 is MNHEY and CDR2 SVGAGI.

The rearrangement joins TRBV30 to TRBJ2-3, with 8 bases aligning to TRBD2. Germline V gene lookup returns CDR1 GTSNPN and CDR2 SVGIG (reference sequence). V gave up 0 bases and J gave up 0 bases; unmatched junction bases: 11. The CDR3 sequence is 18 residues long. The CDR3 region is CAWSVMGGASGSTDTQYF. The CDR3 coding sequence is TGTGCCTGGAGTGTAATGGGTGGGGCTAGCGGGAGCACAGATACGCAGTATTTT.

The rearrangement joins TRBV6-5 to TRBJ1-4, with 8 bases lining up with TRBD1. Losses at the gene ends were 10 bases for V and 10 bases for J; bases not matched to a gene: 11. Germline V gives CDR1 MNHEY, CDR2 SVGAGI. The CDR3 length is 13 residues. CDR3 protein: CATTGQARGKLFF. The CDR3 DNA reads TGTGCCACCACGGGACAGGCGCGTGGAAAACTGTTTTTT.

The chain joins TRBV2 to TRBJ1-2; 10 bases are shared with TRBD1. The trim removed 2 bases at V and 5 bases at J, leaving 5 bases unmatched. This CDR3 region has 15 residues. Germline CDR1 is SNHLY and CDR2 is FYNNEI. CDR3 bases: TGTGCCAGCAGTGAAACCCGGACAGGGGGTTATGGCTACACCTTC. Amino acids: CASSETRTGGYGYTF.

This chain links TRBV25-1 with TRBJ2-1; 10 nucleotides line up with TRBD2. CDR3 size: 16 residues. Germline CDR1 MGHDK, CDR2 SYGVNS. V gave up 3 bases and J gave up 6 bases; unmatched junction bases: 8. The CDR3 DNA is TGTGCCAGCAGTGATTTAAGCGGGGGGGCCATCAATGAGCAGTTCTTC. It specifies CASSDLSGGAINEQFF.

The chain is built from TRBV25-1 and TRBJ2-7, with a weak D call TRBD1 (5 bases). This CDR3 comprises 11 residues. In germline, CDR1 is MGHDK, CDR2 SYGVNS. V was cut by 9 bases and J by 4 bases, with 10 bases left in between. The CDR3 sequence is CASGPGYEQYF. The DNA for the CDR3 is TGTGCCAGTGGCCCAGGGTACGAGCAGTACTTC.

V usage is TRBV7-6 and J usage is TRBJ2-7, with no clear D. CDR3 size: 14 residues. CDR1 and CDR2 (germline): SGHVS, FNYEAQ. V shed 3 bases and J shed 2 bases, with 11 bases lying between them. CDR3 sequence: CASSLSLPAYEQYF. Written as DNA, the CDR3 is TGTGCCAGCAGCTTGTCTCTCCCAGCCTACGAGCAGTACTTC.

This rearrangement joins TRBV19 to TRBJ2-5; D is ambiguous. Trimming shortened V by 6 bases and J by 3 bases, and 11 bases separated the two germline ends. The germline V gene has CDR1 LNHDA and CDR2 SQIVND (reference sequence). This CDR3 region has 13 residues. The CDR3 loop reads CASRSPEKETQYF. The DNA of the CDR3 is TGTGCCAGTAGATCTCCCGAGAAAGAGACCCAGTACTTC.

The rearrangement uses TRBV19 and TRBJ2-7; possible D gene TRBD2, 5 bases. The germline CDR1 and CDR2 sequences are LNHDA and SQIVND (reference sequence). The CDR3 has 14 residues. Trimming removed 3 bases from V and 0 bases from J, with 9 bases in between. CDR3 sequence reads: CASSMLRASYEQYF. CDR3 nucleotides: TGTGCCAGTAGTATGTTGCGGGCCTCCTACGAGCAGTACTTC.

The chain employs TRBV25-1 and TRBJ2-7; the D gene is possibly TRBD1 (5 bases). Trimming took 4 bases from V and 7 from J, leaving 23 bases between them. The CDR3 runs 16 residues. The V gene's germline CDR1 is MGHDK and CDR2 SYGVNS. As DNA, the CDR3 is TGTGCCAGCAGTGTGCAGTTCACAGGTCGAGATCCTGAGCAGTACTTC. As protein: CASSVQFTGRDPEQYF.

The chain carries TRBV6-5 and TRBJ2-1, with 7 bases that match TRBD2. After removal of 7 bases from V and 3 bases from J, the junction contained 9 bases not matched to a gene. Germline V gene data show CDR1 as MNHEY and CDR2 as SVGAGI. The CDR3 totals 15 residues. CDR3 sequence (DNA): TGTGCCAGCAACCTTCGGGAGGCCTTCTACAATGAGCAGTTCTTC. This codes for CASNLREAFYNEQFF.

About this clone: The junction and the germline gene differ at one end; a read error may be behind it. The V and J genes are TRBV5-1 and TRBJ1-1; D is possibly TRBD1 (5 bases). The CDR3 has 12 residues. Germline V gene data show CDR1 as SGHRS and CDR2 as YFSETQ. The CDR3 reads CASSDSNTEDFF. CDR3 sequence (DNA): TGCGCCAGCAGCGACAGCAACACTGAAGATTTCTTT.